These T cell receptor beta chains were read from a single sample in a study of PD-1 blockade in classical Hodgkin lymphoma. The repertoire was sequenced with immunoSEQ multiplex PCR; TCRdb's copy has only in-frame clones and lacks some. The sample has tens of thousands of clones; roughly nine tenths are singletons. The source material was peripheral blood mononuclear cells (PBMCs), sampled before the fourth cycle of nivolumab. Receptors were obtained from a human donor with classical Hodgkin lymphoma. Each CDR3 is given with its conserved first and last residue. D genes are given only for firm matches. The size field is filled for only some rows; it gives once, few, many or a size class.

.	TRBJ1-2	.	TRBV14	CASSQGMGGGYGYTF	TGTGCCAGCAGCCAAGGGATGGGAGGAGGGTATGGCTACACCTTC
.	TRBJ2-7	.	TRBV7-9	CASSLGGVPSYEQYF	TGTGCCAGCAGCTTAGGGGGGGTGCCCTCCTACGAGCAGTACTTC
TRBD1	TRBJ1-2	.	TRBV15	CATSRDTGTGNNYGYTF	TGTGCCACCAGCAGAGACACCGGGACAGGGAATAACTATGGCTACACCTTC
TRBD1	TRBJ2-7	few	TRBV7-8	CASSPGGSSYEQYF	TGTGCCAGCAGCCCAGGGGGCAGCTCCTACGAGCAGTACTTC
.	TRBJ2-5	.	TRBV5-6	CASSLNGNQETQYF	TGTGCCAGCAGCTTAAACGGCAACCAAGAGACCCAGTACTTC
.	TRBJ2-3	.	TRBV5-8	CASSLMNGNTQYF	TGTGCCAGCAGCTTAATGAACGGAAATACGCAGTATTTT
.	TRBJ1-1	.	TRBV5-1	CASSQAPWVDTEAFF	TGCGCCAGCAGCCAAGCGCCATGGGTGGACACTGAAGCTTTCTTT
TRBD2	TRBJ2-3	.	TRBV19	CASSIALSGTSGGGRPQYF	TGTGCCAGTAGTATAGCTCTTTCCGGGACTAGCGGGGGTGGTCGGCCGCAGTATTTT
.	TRBJ1-2	.	TRBV30	CAWTHIPTRAYGYTF	TGTGCCTGGACCCATATTCCGACCCGGGCCTATGGCTACACCTTC
.	TRBJ1-4	.	TRBV5-1	CASSLSGNEKLFF	TGCGCCAGCAGCTTGTCTGGGAATGAAAAACTGTTTTTT
TRBD1	TRBJ1-1	.	TRBV7-9	CASSPDRANTEAFF	TGTGCCAGCAGCCCGGACAGGGCGAACACTGAAGCTTTCTTT
TRBD1	TRBJ2-7	.	TRBV6-6	CASRDTGTGGGEQYF	TGTGCCAGCAGAGACACCGGGACAGGGGGTGGGGAGCAGTACTTC
.	TRBJ2-3	.	TRBV7-8	CASGPETGSTQYF	TGTGCCAGCGGACCCGAGACGGGGAGTACGCAGTATTTT
TRBD1	TRBJ1-4	.	TRBV5-1	CASSQEGQGINEKLFF	TGCGCCAGCAGCCAAGAGGGACAGGGTATAAACGAAAAACTGTTTTTT
TRBD2	TRBJ2-1	.	TRBV2	CASSELAGDYNEQFF	TGTGCCAGCAGTGAACTAGCGGGGGACTACAATGAGCAGTTCTTC
.	TRBJ1-1	.	TRBV5-6	CASSLGAGLTEAFF	TGTGCCAGCAGCTTAGGGGCAGGGTTGACTGAAGCTTTCTTT
.	TRBJ2-5	.	TRBV30	CACLYPYGETQYF	TGTGCCTGCCTGTACCCCTACGGAGAGACCCAGTACTTC
.	TRBJ2-3	.	TRBV5-1	CASSFLPSGTDTQYF	TGCGCCAGCAGCTTTCTCCCGTCGGGCACAGATACGCAGTATTTT
TRBD2	TRBJ2-1	.	TRBV18	CASSSMLAGGRSEQFF	TGTGCCAGCTCATCCATGTTAGCGGGGGGAAGGAGTGAGCAGTTCTTC
TRBD2	TRBJ2-5	.	TRBV9	CASSVVAGGGETQYF	TGTGCCAGCAGCGTAGTAGCGGGGGGCGGGGAGACCCAGTACTTC
.	TRBJ1-1	.	TRBV19	CASSIDQPGNTEAFF	TGTGCCAGTAGTATAGATCAACCCGGTAACACTGAAGCTTTCTTT
.	TRBJ1-1	.	TRBV7-9	CASGIGEEDTEAFF	TGTGCCAGCGGAATCGGGGAGGAGGACACTGAAGCTTTCTTT
.	TRBJ1-5	.	TRBV28	CASRLWGDQPQHF	TGTGCCAGCAGACTCTGGGGGGATCAGCCCCAGCATTTT
.	TRBJ1-1	few	TRBV5-1	CASSPPGLNTEAFF	TGCGCCAGCAGCCCACCAGGGCTGAACACTGAAGCTTTCTTT
.	TRBJ1-1	.	TRBV6-1	CASRKPGDPTEAFF	TGTGCCAGCAGGAAACCGGGGGACCCCACTGAAGCTTTCTTT
.	TRBJ1-4	.	TRBV4-1	CASTLNEKLFF	TGCGCCAGCACGTTAAATGAAAAACTGTTTTTT
.	TRBJ2-7	.	TRBV5-1	CASKDSYEQYF	TGCGCCAGCAAAGACAGCTACGAGCAGTACTTC
TRBD2	TRBJ2-7	.	TRBV7-6	CASSEAGVMTDYEQYF	TGTGCCAGCAGCGAAGCGGGGGTTATGACGGACTACGAGCAGTACTTC
.	TRBJ2-3	once	TRBV9	CASSVGLGADTQYF	TGTGCCAGCAGCGTAGGACTAGGGGCAGATACGCAGTATTTT
.	TRBJ2-3	.	TRBV5-1	CASSFPKQSTDTQYF	TGCGCCAGCAGCTTCCCCAAACAGAGCACAGATACGCAGTATTTT
.	TRBJ1-1	.	TRBV6-5	CASSYLGTEAFF	TGTGCCAGCAGTTACTTGGGGACTGAAGCTTTCTTT
TRBD1	TRBJ1-5	.	TRBV28	CASTNRGSFQPQHF	TGTGCCAGTACAAACAGGGGGTCATTTCAGCCCCAGCATTTT
.	TRBJ2-2	.	TRBV7-9	CASRSTNTGELFF	TGTGCCAGCAGGAGTACGAACACCGGGGAGCTGTTTTTT
.	TRBJ2-5	.	TRBV23-1	CASSQSVQREETQYF	TGCGCCAGCAGTCAATCGGTACAACGTGAAGAGACCCAGTACTTC
TRBD2	TRBJ2-2	.	TRBV2	CASSPSGGIGELFF	TGTGCCAGCAGTCCTAGCGGGGGGATCGGGGAGCTGTTTTTT
TRBD1	TRBJ2-7	.	TRBV7-3	CASSKRQGNEQYF	TGTGCCAGCAGCAAGCGACAGGGCAACGAGCAGTACTTC
.	TRBJ1-5	.	TRBV19	CASSIFRQKNQPQHF	TGTGCCAGTAGTATCTTCAGACAGAAGAATCAGCCCCAGCATTTT
.	TRBJ1-1	few	TRBV2	CASRRDRTEAFF	TGTGCCAGCAGGAGGGACCGCACTGAAGCTTTCTTT
.	TRBJ2-5	.	TRBV6-1	CASSEQGPQYQETQYF	TGTGCCAGCAGTGAACAGGGCCCACAGTACCAAGAGACCCAGTACTTC
.	TRBJ2-6	.	TRBV6-4	CASSDGSGANVLTF	TGTGCCAGCAGTGACGGGTCTGGGGCCAACGTCCTGACTTTC
.	TRBJ2-7	few	TRBV7-9	CASNSMGLSYEQYF	TGTGCCAGCAACAGTATGGGCCTCTCCTACGAGCAGTACTTC
.	TRBJ2-6	.	TRBV2	CASSAVFEPRVSGANVLTF	TGTGCCAGCAGTGCGGTTTTTGAGCCAAGAGTTTCTGGGGCCAACGTCCTGACTTTC
.	TRBJ1-1	.	TRBV5-1	CASSPRPNTEAFF	TGCGCCAGCAGCCCCCGACCGAACACTGAAGCTTTCTTT
.	TRBJ1-4	.	TRBV5-5	CASSLQGPTNEKLFF	TGTGCCAGCAGCTTACAGGGACCTACTAATGAAAAACTGTTTTTT
TRBD1	TRBJ2-5	.	TRBV5-1	CASSEGQGGSQETQYF	TGCGCCAGCAGCGAGGGACAGGGGGGAAGCCAAGAGACCCAGTACTTC